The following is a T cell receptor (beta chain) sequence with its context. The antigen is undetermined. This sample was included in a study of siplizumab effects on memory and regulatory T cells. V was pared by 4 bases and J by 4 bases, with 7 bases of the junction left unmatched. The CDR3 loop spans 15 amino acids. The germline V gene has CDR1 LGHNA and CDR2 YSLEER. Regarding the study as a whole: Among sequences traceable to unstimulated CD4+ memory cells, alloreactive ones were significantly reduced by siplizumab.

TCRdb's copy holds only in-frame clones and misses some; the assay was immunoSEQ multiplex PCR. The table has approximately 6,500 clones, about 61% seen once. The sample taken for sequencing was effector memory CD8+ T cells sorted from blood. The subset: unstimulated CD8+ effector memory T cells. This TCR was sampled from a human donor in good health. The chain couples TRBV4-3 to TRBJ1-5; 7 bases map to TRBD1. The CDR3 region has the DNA TGCGCCAGCAGCCGAGTCACAGGGGATAATCAGCCCCAGCATTTT. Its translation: CASSRVTGDNQPQHF.